One and the same sample provided the 7 T cell receptor beta chains below, sequenced in a study of shared T cell receptors in the human thymus. TCRdb keeps only in-frame clones here, not all; method: immunoSEQ multiplex PCR. The table lists hundreds of thousands of clones, more than 75% of them singletons. These records were also assigned to another study, of human thymus T cells.

The sample taken for sequencing was thymocytes. These receptors originate from a boy in the first two years of life with a congenital heart defect.

This chain connects TRBV4-3 to TRBJ2-1, with TRBD2 matching 10 bases. V shed 3 bases and J 5 bases; nucleotides not matched to a gene: 19. The CDR3 consists of 20 residues. Germline loops: CDR1 LGHNA, CDR2 YSLEER. CDR3 coding DNA: TGCGCCAGCAGCCACTATCCCGGGACTAGCGTCAGGATCACCAACAATGAGCAGTTCTTC. Translating gives CASSHYPGTSVRITNNEQFF.

The chain has TRBV5-1 and TRBJ2-7, with 7 bases lining up with TRBD1. V was clipped by 1 base and J by 5 bases; unmatched bases: 9. This CDR3 has 15 residues. Germline loops: CDR1 SGHRS, CDR2 YFSETQ. The DNA for the CDR3 is TGCGCCAGCAGCTTGAGAGACAGGGAGTTGCACGAGCAGTACTTC. Translated: CASSLRDRELHEQYF.

The chain uses TRBV28 and TRBJ1-2, with 8 nucleotides matching TRBD1. Germline V lookup: CDR1 MDHEN, CDR2 SYDVKM. With 7 bases clipped from V and 2 bases from J, the junction kept 21 bases outside the gene matches. There are 19 residues in the CDR3. The CDR3 loop reads CASTYRPGQGGGGNYGYTF. The CDR3 DNA is TGTGCCAGCACCTACAGACCAGGACAGGGAGGAGGAGGAAACTATGGCTACACCTTC.

V gene TRBV4-1 combines with J gene TRBJ2-3; D is perhaps TRBD2 (6 bases). CDR1 is MGHRA and CDR2 is YSYEKL in the germline V gene. V gave up 4 bases and J gave up 6 bases, with 20 bases separating them. This CDR3 has 16 amino acids. The DNA for the CDR3 is TGCGCCAGCAGCCTTGGAGGGGTAGACGTTTCGGATACGCAGTATTTT. Its protein is CASSLGGVDVSDTQYF.

The chain carries TRBV27 and TRBJ1-2; 7 bases map to TRBD1. The CDR3 runs 17 residues. CDR1 is MNHEY, CDR2 SMNVEV, per germline (reference sequence). Germline trimming cut 2 bases from V and 4 bases from J; bases unmatched to any gene: 13. The chain's CDR3 is CASSLPNRGGPIYGYTF. Here the CDR3 DNA reads TGTGCCAGCAGTTTACCGAACCGAGGGGGCCCTATCTATGGCTACACCTTC.

The V call is TRBV2, the J call TRBJ1-1; D may be TRBD1 (5 bases). The germline V and J ends were trimmed by 5 bases and 4 bases, with 20 bases remaining between them. This CDR3 spans 16 amino acids. Germline loops: CDR1 SNHLY, CDR2 FYNNEI. CDR3 coding DNA: TGTGCCAGCAGTTGGGGGGTTCAGGTCGTTGGCACTGAAGCTTTCTTT. This sequence encodes CASSWGVQVVGTEAFF.

The chain carries TRBV15 and TRBJ2-3; D gene uncertain. Trimming pared 3 bases from V and 3 bases from J, leaving 7 bases between. The CDR3 has 13 amino acids. The V gene's germline CDR1 is LNHNV and CDR2 YYDKDF (reference sequence). The CDR3 DNA reads TGTGCCACCAGCAGGGGCCTGACAGATACGCAGTATTTT. Translated, it gives CATSRGLTDTQYF.